Below, 16 T cell receptor beta chains from the same sample are listed, as sequenced in a study of OX40 agonist ivuxolimab in advanced cancers. Method: immunoSEQ multiplex PCR; TCRdb's copy keeps in-frame clones and lacks some. The sample records tens of thousands of clones, 93% being singletons. Material: CD4+ or CD8+ T cells sorted from blood, obtained in a trial of the OX40 agonist ivuxolimab. The receptors were gathered from an adult with an advanced solid tumor such as melanoma, head and neck, liver or kidney cancer.

The rearrangement uses TRBV9 and TRBJ1-1, with D uncertain. This CDR3 spans 14 amino acids. The V end lost 2 bases, the J end lost 7 bases, and 15 bases lay between the germline ends. Per the germline V gene, CDR1 is SGDLS and CDR2 is YYNGEE. The CDR3 DNA is TGTGCCAGCAGCGTTTGGGCAGGAGACATTGAAGCTTTCTTT. Amino acids: CASSVWAGDIEAFF. The full variable domain, its missing parts supplied by reference TRBV9 and TRBJ1-1, is DSGVTQTPKHLITATGQRVTLRCSPRSGDLSVYWYQQSLDQGLQFLIQYYNGEERAKGNILERFSAQQFPDLHSELNLSSLELGDSALYFCASSVWAGDIEAFFGQGTRLTVV.

The chain links TRBV5-4 to TRBJ2-7, with 8 bases fitting TRBD2. The CDR3 sequence is 15 residues long. In germline, CDR1 is SGHNT, CDR2 YYREEE (reference sequence). V gave up 4 bases and J gave up 1 base; unmatched junction bases: 7. For the CDR3, the DNA is TGTGCCAGCAGCGAAAGCGGGAGCCCATCCTACGAGCAGTACTTC. Encoded protein: CASSESGSPSYEQYF.

V is TRBV13 and J is TRBJ2-7; D not resolved. Trimming took off 0 bases at V and 4 bases at J, with 7 bases between the two ends. The CDR3 is made up of 13 amino acids. Per germline, CDR1 PRHDT and CDR2 FYEKMQ (reference sequence). The chain's CDR3 is CASSLGALYEQYF. The CDR3 DNA sequence: TGTGCCAGCAGCTTAGGGGCCCTTTACGAGCAGTACTTC. The whole variable domain, filled in from reference TRBV13 and TRBJ2-7, reads AAGVIQSPRHLIKEKRETATLKCYPIPRHDTVYWYQQGPGQDPQFLISFYEKMQSDKGSIPDRFSAQQFSDYHSELNMSSLELGDSALYFCASSLGALYEQYFGPGTRLTVT.

This chain links TRBV7-9 with TRBJ1-2; D is undetermined. V lost 0 bases, J lost 3 bases, and 11 bases lay in between. There are 15 residues in the CDR3. Germline assignment: CDR1 SEHNR and CDR2 FQNEAQ (reference sequence). CDR3 DNA sequence: TGTGCCAGCAGCTTAGCGATGGAAGTGGACTATGGCTACACCTTC. Protein: CASSLAMEVDYGYTF.

The chain carries TRBV4-3 and TRBJ2-7, with no clear D. Trimming removed 0 bases from V and 0 bases from J, with 6 bases in between. In germline, CDR1 is LGHNA, CDR2 YSLEER. The length of the CDR3 is 14 residues. The CDR3 region is CASSQDLHSYEQYF. The CDR3 bases are TGCGCCAGCAGCCAAGATCTACACTCCTACGAGCAGTACTTC.

V is TRBV7-8 and J is TRBJ2-3; 7 bases line up with TRBD1. Per the germline V gene, CDR1 is SGHVS and CDR2 is FQNEAQ. J lost 0 bases, V lost 3 bases, and 0 bases had no gene match. The CDR3 consists of 14 residues. The CDR3: CASSLTGSTDTQYF. The CDR3, as DNA: TGTGCCAGCAGCTTGACAGGGAGCACAGATACGCAGTATTTT.

V and J are TRBV7-3 and TRBJ2-3; maybe TRBD2 (7 bases). Germline CDR1 reads SGHTA; CDR2 reads FQGTGA. V was pared by 1 base and J by 3 bases, with 14 bases between. CDR3 length equals 16 residues. The CDR3 nucleotides are TGTGCCAGCAGCTTAATAGGGGGAGGGCCGACAGATACGCAGTATTTT. Residues: CASSLIGGGPTDTQYF.

The gene calls are TRBV6-5 and TRBJ1-2; D is undetermined. CDR1 and CDR2 from the germline V gene are MNHEY and SVGAGI. Trimming shortened V by 7 bases and J by 2 bases, and 8 bases separated the two germline ends. CDR3 length: 12 residues. The CDR3 protein is CASTDGNYGYTF. DNA of the CDR3: TGTGCCAGCACGGACGGAAACTATGGCTACACCTTC.

The chain joins TRBV4-1 to TRBJ2-1; no reliable D call. Germline V gene sequence: CDR1 MGHRA, CDR2 YSYEKL. There are 12 residues in the CDR3. V lost 1 base and J 10 bases, leaving 8 bases between the germline ends. The CDR3 region is CASSQVGREQFF. The CDR3 DNA is TGCGCCAGCAGCCAAGTGGGCAGAGAGCAGTTCTTC.

The gene calls are TRBV5-6 and TRBJ2-7; D not certain. The CDR3 is 13 residues long. The ends were cut back, 1 base at V and 6 bases at J, with 11 bases in the middle. Germline CDR1 and CDR2: SGHDT and YYEEEE. The CDR3 DNA sequence: TGTGCCAGCAGCTTGATAGGTTTCCCCGAGCAGTACTTC. Translating gives CASSLIGFPEQYF.

The chain recombines TRBV5-5 with TRBJ2-6; D is undetermined. The V end lost 4 bases, the J end lost 7 bases, and 6 bases lay between the germline ends. Looked up from germline, CDR1 is SGHKS and CDR2 is YYEKEE (reference sequence). CDR3 length equals 12 residues. The CDR3 nucleotides read TGTGCCAGCAGCCCAGGTGCCAACGTCCTGACTTTC. Encoded protein: CASSPGANVLTF.

This chain uses TRBV5-1 with TRBJ2-1; a possible D gene is TRBD1 (6 bases). Trimming took off 6 bases at V and 2 bases at J, with 9 bases between the two ends. The CDR3 totals 13 residues. CDR1 and CDR2 (germline): SGHRS, YFSETQ. The DNA of the CDR3 is TGCGCCAGCACAGGGGTTCCCTACAATGAGCAGTTCTTC. Amino acids: CASTGVPYNEQFF. Full variable domain (outside the CDR3, taken from reference TRBV5-1 and TRBJ2-1): KAGVTQTPRYLIKTRGQQVTLSCSPISGHRSVSWYQQTPGQGLQFLFEYFSETQRNKGNFPGRFSGRQFSNSRSEMNVSTLELGDSALYLCASTGVPYNEQFFGPGTRLTVL.

The rearrangement uses TRBV6-5 and TRBJ2-5, with 8 bases lining up with TRBD1. The CDR3 has 15 residues. Germline trimming cut 6 bases from V and 0 bases from J; bases unmatched to any gene: 6. Per the germline V gene, CDR1 is MNHEY and CDR2 is SVGAGI. The CDR3 loop is CASSHPGQDQETQYF. The DNA of the CDR3 is TGTGCCAGCAGCCACCCGGGACAGGACCAAGAGACCCAGTACTTC.

The gene calls are TRBV4-3 and TRBJ1-4, with a weak D call TRBD1 (5 bases). The CDR3 has 13 residues. V lost 7 bases and J lost 7, with 13 bases in between. Per the germline V gene, CDR1 is LGHNA and CDR2 is YSLEER. CDR3 DNA: TGCGCCAGCACCTGGGGAAGGGGTGAAAAACTGTTTTTT. Residues: CASTWGRGEKLFF.

CDR3 DNA: TGTGCCAGCAGCCCTGGACAGGGATGGTACGAGCAGTACTTC. This sequence encodes CASSPGQGWYEQYF. The gene calls are TRBV6-6 and TRBJ2-7, with TRBD1 matching 8 bases. The J segment lost 4 bases and the V segment lost 6 bases, leaving 8 bases of the junction unmatched. The CDR3 sequence is 14 residues long. CDR1 is MNHNY, CDR2 SVGAGI, per germline (reference sequence).

The rearrangement joins TRBV5-1 to TRBJ1-1; maybe TRBD1 (6 bases). There are 13 residues in the CDR3. Looked up from germline, CDR1 is SGHRS and CDR2 is YFSETQ. V lost 2 bases and J lost 6, with 11 bases in between. CDR3 in DNA: TGCGCCAGCAGCTTAGGGGGGGCGGCTGAAGCTTTCTTT. It is translated as CASSLGGAAEAFF.